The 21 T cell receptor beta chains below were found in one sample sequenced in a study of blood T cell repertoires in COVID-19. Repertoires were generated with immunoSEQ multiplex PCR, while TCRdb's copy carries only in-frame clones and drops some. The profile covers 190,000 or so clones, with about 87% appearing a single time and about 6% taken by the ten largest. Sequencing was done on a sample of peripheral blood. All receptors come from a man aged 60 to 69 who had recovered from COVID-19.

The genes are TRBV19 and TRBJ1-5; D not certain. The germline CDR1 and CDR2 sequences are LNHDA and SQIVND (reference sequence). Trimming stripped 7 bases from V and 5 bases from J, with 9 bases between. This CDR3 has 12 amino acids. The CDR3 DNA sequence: TGTGCCAGTACCGACACCTATCAGCCCCAGCATTTT. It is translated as CASTDTYQPQHF.

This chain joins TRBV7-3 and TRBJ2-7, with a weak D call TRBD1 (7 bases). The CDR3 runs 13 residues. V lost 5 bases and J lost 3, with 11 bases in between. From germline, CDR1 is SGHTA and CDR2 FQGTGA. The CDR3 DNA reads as TGTGCCAGCAGCGTCCAGGGGGGCTACGAGCAGTACTTC. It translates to CASSVQGGYEQYF.

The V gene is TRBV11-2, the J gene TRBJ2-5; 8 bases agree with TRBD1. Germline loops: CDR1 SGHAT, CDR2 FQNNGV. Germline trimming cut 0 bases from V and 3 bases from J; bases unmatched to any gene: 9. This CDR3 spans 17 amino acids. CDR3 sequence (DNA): TGTGCCAGCAGCTTAGATTTAGAGGACAGGGCAAAAGAGACCCAGTACTTC. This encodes CASSLDLEDRAKETQYF.

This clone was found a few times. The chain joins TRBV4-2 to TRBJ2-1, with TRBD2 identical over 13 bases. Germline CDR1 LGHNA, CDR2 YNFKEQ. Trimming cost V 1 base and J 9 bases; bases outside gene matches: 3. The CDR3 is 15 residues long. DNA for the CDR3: TGTGCCAGCAGCCAAGGGACTAGCGGGGGACCTGAGCAGTTCTTC. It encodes CASSQGTSGGPEQFF.

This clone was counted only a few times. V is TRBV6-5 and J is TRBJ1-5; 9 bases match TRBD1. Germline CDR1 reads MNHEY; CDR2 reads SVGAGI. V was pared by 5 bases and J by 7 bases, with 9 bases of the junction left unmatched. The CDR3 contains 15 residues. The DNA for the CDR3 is TGTGCCAGCAGTCCCTTCCCGGGACAGGGACAGCCCCAGCATTTT. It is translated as CASSPFPGQGQPQHF.

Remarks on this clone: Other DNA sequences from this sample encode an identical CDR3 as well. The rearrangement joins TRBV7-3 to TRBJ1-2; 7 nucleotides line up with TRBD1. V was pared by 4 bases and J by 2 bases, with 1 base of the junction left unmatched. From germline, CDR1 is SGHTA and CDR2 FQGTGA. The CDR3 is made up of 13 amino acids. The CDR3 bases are TGTGCCAGCAGCTCGGGACAGAACTATGGCTACACCTTC. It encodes CASSSGQNYGYTF.

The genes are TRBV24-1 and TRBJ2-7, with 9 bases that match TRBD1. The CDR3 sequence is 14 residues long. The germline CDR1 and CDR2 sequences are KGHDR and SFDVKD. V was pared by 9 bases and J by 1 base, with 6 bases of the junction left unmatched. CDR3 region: CATPTGGTSYEQYF. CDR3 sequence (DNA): TGTGCCACCCCAACAGGGGGCACTTCCTACGAGCAGTACTTC.

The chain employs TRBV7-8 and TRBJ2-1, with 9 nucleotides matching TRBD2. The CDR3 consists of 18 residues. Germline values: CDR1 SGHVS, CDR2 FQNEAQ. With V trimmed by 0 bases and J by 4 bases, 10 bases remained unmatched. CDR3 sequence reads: CASSLAPPGLAGYNEQFF. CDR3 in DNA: TGTGCCAGCAGCTTAGCCCCCCCCGGGCTAGCGGGGTACAATGAGCAGTTCTTC.

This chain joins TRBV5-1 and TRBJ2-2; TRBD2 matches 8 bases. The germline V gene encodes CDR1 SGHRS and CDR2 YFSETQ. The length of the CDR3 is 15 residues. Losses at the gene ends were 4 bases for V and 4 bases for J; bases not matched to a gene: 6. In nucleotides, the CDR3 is TGCGCCAGCAGCCGGGAGGGAAGGGGCACCGGGGAGCTGTTTTTT. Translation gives CASSREGRGTGELFF.

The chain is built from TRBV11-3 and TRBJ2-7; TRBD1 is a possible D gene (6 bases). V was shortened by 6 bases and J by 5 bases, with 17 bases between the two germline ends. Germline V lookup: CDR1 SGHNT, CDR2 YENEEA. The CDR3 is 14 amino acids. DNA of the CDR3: TGTGCCAGCAGTTCAATGGGGGCGAAGGACGAGCAGTACTTC. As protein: CASSSMGAKDEQYF.

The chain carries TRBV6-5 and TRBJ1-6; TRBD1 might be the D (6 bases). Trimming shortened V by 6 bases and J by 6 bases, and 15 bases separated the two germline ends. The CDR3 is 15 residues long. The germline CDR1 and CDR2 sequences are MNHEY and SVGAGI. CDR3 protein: CASRPGDQPNSPLHF. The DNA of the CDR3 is TGTGCCAGCAGACCAGGGGACCAGCCTAATTCACCCCTCCACTTT.

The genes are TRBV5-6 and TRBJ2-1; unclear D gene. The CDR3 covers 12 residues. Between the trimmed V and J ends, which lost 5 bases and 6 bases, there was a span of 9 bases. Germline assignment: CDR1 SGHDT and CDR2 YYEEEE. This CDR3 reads CASSWAFNEQFF. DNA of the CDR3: TGTGCCAGCAGTTGGGCCTTCAATGAGCAGTTCTTC. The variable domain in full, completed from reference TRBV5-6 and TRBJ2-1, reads DAGVTQSPTHLIKTRGQQVTLRCSPKSGHDTVSWYQQALGQGPQFIFQYYEEEERQRGNFPDRFSGHQFPNYSSELNVNALLLGDSALYLCASSWAFNEQFFGPGTRLTVL.

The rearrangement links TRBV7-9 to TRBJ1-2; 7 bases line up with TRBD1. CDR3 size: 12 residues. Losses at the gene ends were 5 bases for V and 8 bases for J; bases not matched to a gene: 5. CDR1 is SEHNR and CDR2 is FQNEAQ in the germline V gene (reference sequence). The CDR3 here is CASSLGGGGYTF. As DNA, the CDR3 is TGTGCCAGCAGCCTAGGAGGGGGCGGCTACACCTTC.

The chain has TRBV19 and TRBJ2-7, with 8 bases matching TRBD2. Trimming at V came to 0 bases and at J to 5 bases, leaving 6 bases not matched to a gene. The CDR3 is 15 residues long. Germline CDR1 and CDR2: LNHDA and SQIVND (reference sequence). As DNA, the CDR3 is TGTGCCAGTAGTATAGAACGGGGGGGGCCCAACGAGCAGTACTTC. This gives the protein CASSIERGGPNEQYF.

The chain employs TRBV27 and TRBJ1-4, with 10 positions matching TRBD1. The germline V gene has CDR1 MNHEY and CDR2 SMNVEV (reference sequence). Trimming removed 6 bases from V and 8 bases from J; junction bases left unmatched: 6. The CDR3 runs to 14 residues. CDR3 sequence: CASSPRTGGEKLFF. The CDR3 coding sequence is TGTGCCAGCAGCCCACGGACAGGGGGAGAAAAACTGTTTTTT.

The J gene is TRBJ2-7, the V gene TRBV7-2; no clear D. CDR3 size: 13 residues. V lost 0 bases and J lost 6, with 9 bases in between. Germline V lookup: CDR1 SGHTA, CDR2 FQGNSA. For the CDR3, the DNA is TGTGCCAGCAGCTTAGCGCCAGGTAGCGAGCAGTACTTC. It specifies CASSLAPGSEQYF.

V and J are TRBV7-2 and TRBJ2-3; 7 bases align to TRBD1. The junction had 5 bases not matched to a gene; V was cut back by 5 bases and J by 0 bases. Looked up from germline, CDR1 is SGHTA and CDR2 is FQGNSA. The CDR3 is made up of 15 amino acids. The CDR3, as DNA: TGTGCCAGCAGCCCACAGGGGTTCAGCACAGATACGCAGTATTTT. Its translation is CASSPQGFSTDTQYF.

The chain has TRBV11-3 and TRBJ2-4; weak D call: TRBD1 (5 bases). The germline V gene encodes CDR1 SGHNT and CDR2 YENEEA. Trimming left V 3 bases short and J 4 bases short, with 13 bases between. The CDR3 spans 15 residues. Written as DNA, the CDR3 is TGTGCCAGCAGCTTTGGAACCACAGGAAAAAACATTCAGTACTTC. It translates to CASSFGTTGKNIQYF. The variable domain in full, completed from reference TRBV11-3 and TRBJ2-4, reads EAGVVQSPRYKIIEKKQPVAFWCNPISGHNTLYWYLQNLGQGPELLIRYENEEAVDDSQLPKDRFSAERLKGVDSTLKIQPAELGDSAVYLCASSFGTTGKNIQYFGAGTRLSVL.

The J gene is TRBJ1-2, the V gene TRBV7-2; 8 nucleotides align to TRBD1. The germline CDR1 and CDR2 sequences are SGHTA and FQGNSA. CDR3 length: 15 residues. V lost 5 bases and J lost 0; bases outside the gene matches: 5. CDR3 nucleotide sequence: TGTGCCAGCAGCGAGGGACAGGCGCCTAACTATGGCTACACCTTC. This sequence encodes CASSEGQAPNYGYTF.

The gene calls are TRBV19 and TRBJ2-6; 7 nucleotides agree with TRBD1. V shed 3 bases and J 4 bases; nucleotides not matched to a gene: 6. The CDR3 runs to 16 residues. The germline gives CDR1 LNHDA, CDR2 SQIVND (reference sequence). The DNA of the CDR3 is TGTGCCAGTAGTATCGAGGGGGCGTCCGGGGCCAACGTCCTGACTTTC. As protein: CASSIEGASGANVLTF.

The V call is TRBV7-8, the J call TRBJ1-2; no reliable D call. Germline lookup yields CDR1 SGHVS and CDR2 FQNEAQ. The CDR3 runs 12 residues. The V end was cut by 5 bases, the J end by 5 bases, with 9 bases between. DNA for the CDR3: TGTGCCAGCAGCCTACTAGGGTATGGCTACACCTTC. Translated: CASSLLGYGYTF.